These 15 T cell receptor beta chains were all obtained from the same sample, sequenced in a study of T cells in Graves' hyperthyroidism and ophthalmopathy. Researchers amplified the TCR beta CDR3 regions from RNA transcripts. Primed by the HTBI set, a first-round RT-PCR was run on the TCR CDR3. TCRdb analysed the multiplex PCR reads with MiXCR anew, one entry per CDR3 protein. The sample includes about 420,000 distinct CDR3 sequences, roughly an eighth of them seen just once. The sequenced material came from blood. The source is a woman aged 18 to 35 with Graves' hyperthyroidism.

The sample holds a few counts of this clonotype. This chain joins TRBV6-1 and TRBJ1-6, with D unclear. This CDR3 contains 15 residues. Trimming removed 5 bases from V and 8 bases from J, with 16 bases in between. Germline CDR1 reads MNHNS; CDR2 reads SASEGT. The chain's CDR3 is CASSSGVLRDSPLHF. CDR3 nucleotide sequence: TGTGCCAGCAGTTCCGGGGTTTTGCGTGATTCACCCCTCCACTTT.

This clonotype occurred a few times. This chain joins TRBV4-1 and TRBJ1-5; D remains ambiguous. The ends were cut back, 4 bases at V and 7 bases at J, with 17 bases in the middle. The CDR3 contains 15 residues. CDR1 and CDR2 (germline): MGHRA, YSYEKL. The DNA for the CDR3 is TGCGCCAGCAGCCTCTCGGGGTTGAGGACCCAGCCCCAGCATTTT. This translates into CASSLSGLRTQPQHF.

This clonotype was observed at least ten times. V and J are TRBV29-1 and TRBJ2-3, with 9 bases identical to TRBD2. Trimming removed 1 base from V and 6 bases from J; junction bases left unmatched: 14. This CDR3 has 17 residues. Germline V gene lookup returns CDR1 SQVTM and CDR2 ANQGSEA. The CDR3 here is CSVEGQQTSGHHDTQYF. Written as DNA, the CDR3 is TGCAGCGTTGAAGGCCAACAGACTAGCGGACATCACGATACGCAGTATTTT.

This clonotype was observed at least ten times. J is TRBJ1-1 and V is TRBV18, with D perhaps TRBD1 (5 bases). Looked up from germline, CDR1 is KGHSH and CDR2 is LQKENI. V was pared by 3 bases and J by 3 bases, with 14 bases between. The CDR3 spans 15 residues. This CDR3 is CASSPIRASDTEAFF. The CDR3 DNA is TGTGCCAGCTCACCCATCAGGGCTTCGGACACTGAAGCTTTCTTT.

This clonotype occurred many times. The chain carries TRBV10-3 and TRBJ2-5; D might be TRBD2 (7 bases). Per germline, CDR1 ENHRY and CDR2 SYGVKD. This CDR3 region has 18 residues. V was trimmed by 0 bases and J by 2 bases, leaving 19 bases between them. The CDR3 protein is CAISESSLVGGRQETQYF. The CDR3 DNA reads TGTGCCATCAGTGAGTCGTCCCTTGTCGGGGGGCGACAAGAGACCCAGTACTTC.

Many counts were recorded for this clonotype. J is TRBJ1-2 and V is TRBV28; 9 bases are a match to TRBD1. V trimming: 3 bases; J trimming: 11 bases; junction bases outside the gene matches: 7. CDR1 is MDHEN and CDR2 is SYDVKM in the germline V gene. The CDR3 runs to 13 residues. The CDR3 DNA follows: TGTGCCAGCAGTTTGACAGGGGGGAAGGGATACACCTTC. This codes for CASSLTGGKGYTF.

This clonotype occurred many times. This chain links TRBV5-6 with TRBJ1-1, with unresolved D. The V end lost 1 base, the J end lost 3 bases, and 10 bases lay between the germline ends. CDR1 SGHDT and CDR2 YYEEEE come from the germline V gene. This CDR3 spans 14 amino acids. The CDR3 coding sequence is TGTGCCAGCAGCTTGATCCCTTCGGACACTGAAGCTTTCTTT. Its protein is CASSLIPSDTEAFF. Together with reference TRBV5-6 and TRBJ1-1, the CDR3 gives the full variable domain: DAGVTQSPTHLIKTRGQQVTLRCSPKSGHDTVSWYQQALGQGPQFIFQYYEEEERQRGNFPDRFSGHQFPNYSSELNVNALLLGDSALYLCASSLIPSDTEAFFGQGTRLTVV.

This clonotype was seen only a few times. CDR3 nucleotide sequence: TGTGCCAGCAGTTTAGTGCCGCGTAGGAAGGGCTACACCTTC. Translating it yields CASSLVPRRKGYTF. The chain carries TRBV28 and TRBJ1-2; D unclear. Trimming took 2 bases from V and 8 from J, leaving 15 bases between them. The germline gives CDR1 MDHEN, CDR2 SYDVKM. The CDR3 totals 14 residues.

A few counts support this clonotype. The chain joins TRBV6-1 to TRBJ1-3; D gene ambiguous. The ends were cut back, 4 bases at V and 2 bases at J, with 6 bases in the middle. The germline gives CDR1 MNHNS, CDR2 SASEGT. The CDR3 is 13 residues long. The CDR3 is CASSAGPGNTIYF. The DNA of the CDR3 is TGTGCCAGCAGTGCGGGCCCTGGAAACACCATATATTTT.

This clonotype was seen ten or more times. V and J are TRBV30 and TRBJ2-1; 11 positions match TRBD2. V dropped 4 bases and J dropped 4; count of bases not matched to a gene: 3. This CDR3 comprises 14 residues. Germline CDR1 reads GTSNPN; CDR2 reads SVGIG (reference sequence). CDR3 amino acids: CAWILAGGYNEQFF. The CDR3 region has the DNA TGTGCCTGGATTCTAGCGGGAGGATACAATGAGCAGTTCTTC.

This clonotype was detected ten times or more. This rearrangement joins TRBV12-3 or TRBV12-4 to TRBJ1-2; D is ambiguous. CDR3 length: 13 amino acids. Deletions cut 6 bases from V and 6 bases from J, with 14 bases between. Here the CDR3 reads CASSFLGEDGYTF. The CDR3 nucleotides are TGTGCCAGCAGCTTCTTAGGAGAGGATGGCTACACCTTC.

The chain uses TRBV3-1 and TRBJ1-4; TRBD1 matches 10 bases. V was clipped by 4 bases and J by 8 bases; unmatched bases: 10. The CDR3 contains 16 residues. Germline assignment: CDR1 LGHDT and CDR2 YNNKEL (reference sequence). The chain's CDR3 is CASSPYPGTGDEKLFF. In nucleotides, the CDR3 is TGTGCCAGCAGCCCTTATCCCGGGACAGGGGACGAAAAACTGTTTTTT.

Ten or more counts support this clonotype. The chain employs TRBV12-3 or TRBV12-4 and TRBJ2-5; D is possibly TRBD2 (6 bases). The CDR3 is made up of 15 amino acids. Trimming stripped 7 bases from V and 1 base from J, with 16 bases between. Here the CDR3 DNA reads TGTGCCAGCACCCCCGGTACACTAGCCCAAGAGACCCAGTACTTC. This translates into CASTPGTLAQETQYF.

This clonotype was seen many times. The chain joins TRBV10-1 to TRBJ1-1; D is unresolved. The CDR3 extends over 13 amino acids. The V end lost 2 bases, the J end lost 5 bases, and 9 bases lay between the germline ends. Germline V gene data show CDR1 as WNHNN and CDR2 as SYGVQD (reference sequence). The CDR3 here is CASSETGKTEAFF. The CDR3 nucleotides read TGCGCCAGCAGTGAGACGGGGAAGACTGAAGCTTTCTTT.

This clonotype was found many times. CDR3 sequence: CASSLTGGGYEQYF. As DNA, the CDR3 is TGTGCCAGCAGCTTAACGGGGGGGGGCTACGAGCAGTACTTC. This chain uses TRBV7-3 with TRBJ2-7, with 7 nucleotides matching TRBD2. V was pared by 0 bases and J by 3 bases, with 2 bases of the junction left unmatched. The CDR3 is made up of 14 amino acids. Germline-derived CDR1 and CDR2 are SGHTA and FQGTGA.